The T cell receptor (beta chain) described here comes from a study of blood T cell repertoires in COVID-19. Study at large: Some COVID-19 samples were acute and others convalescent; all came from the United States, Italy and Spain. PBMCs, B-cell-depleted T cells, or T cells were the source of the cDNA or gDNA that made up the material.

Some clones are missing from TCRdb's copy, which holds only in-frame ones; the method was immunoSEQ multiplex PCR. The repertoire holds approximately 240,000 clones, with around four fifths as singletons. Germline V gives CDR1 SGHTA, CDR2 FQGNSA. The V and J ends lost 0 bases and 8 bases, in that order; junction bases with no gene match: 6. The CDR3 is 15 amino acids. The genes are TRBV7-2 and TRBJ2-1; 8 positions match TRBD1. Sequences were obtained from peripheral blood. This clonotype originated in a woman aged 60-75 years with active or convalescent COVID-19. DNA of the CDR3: TGTGCCAGCAGCTTAGCGACCGGACAGGGATATGAGCAGTTCTTC. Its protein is CASSLATGQGYEQFF.